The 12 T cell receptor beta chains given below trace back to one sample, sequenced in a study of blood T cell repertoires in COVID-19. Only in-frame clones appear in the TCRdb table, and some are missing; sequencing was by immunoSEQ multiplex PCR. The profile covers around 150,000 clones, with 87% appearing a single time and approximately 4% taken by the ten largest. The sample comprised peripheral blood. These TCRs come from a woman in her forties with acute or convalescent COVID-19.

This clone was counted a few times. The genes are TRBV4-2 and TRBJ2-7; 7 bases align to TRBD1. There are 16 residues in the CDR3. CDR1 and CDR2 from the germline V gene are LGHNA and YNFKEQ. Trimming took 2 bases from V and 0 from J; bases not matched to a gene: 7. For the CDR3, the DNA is TGTGCCAGCAGCCAACCAGGACAGGCGATCTCCTACGAGCAGTACTTC. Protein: CASSQPGQAISYEQYF.

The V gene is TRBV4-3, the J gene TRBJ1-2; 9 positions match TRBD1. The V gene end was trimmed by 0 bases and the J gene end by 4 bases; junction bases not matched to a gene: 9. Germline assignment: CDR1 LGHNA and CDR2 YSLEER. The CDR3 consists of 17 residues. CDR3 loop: CASSQDLDTGGFYGYTF. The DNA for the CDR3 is TGCGCCAGCAGCCAAGATCTTGACACAGGGGGCTTCTATGGCTACACCTTC.

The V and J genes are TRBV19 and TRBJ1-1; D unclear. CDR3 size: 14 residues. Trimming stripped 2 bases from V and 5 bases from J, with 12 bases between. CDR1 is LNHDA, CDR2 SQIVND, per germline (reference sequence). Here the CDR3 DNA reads TGTGCCAGTAGTATAACCGGGAGATCGACTGAAGCTTTCTTT. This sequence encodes CASSITGRSTEAFF.

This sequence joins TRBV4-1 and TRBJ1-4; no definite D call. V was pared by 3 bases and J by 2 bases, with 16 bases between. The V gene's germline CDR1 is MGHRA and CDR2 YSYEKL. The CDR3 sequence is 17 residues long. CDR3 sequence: CASSHSTRGGTNEKLFF. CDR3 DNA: TGCGCCAGCAGCCACTCAACTCGGGGTGGTACTAATGAAAAACTGTTTTTT.

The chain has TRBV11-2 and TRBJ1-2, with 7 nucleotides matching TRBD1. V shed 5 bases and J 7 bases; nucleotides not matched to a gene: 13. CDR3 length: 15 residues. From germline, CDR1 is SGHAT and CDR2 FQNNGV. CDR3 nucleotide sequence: TGTGCCAGCAGCGCCCTATTACAGGGGTCGCTTGGCTACACCTTC. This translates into CASSALLQGSLGYTF.

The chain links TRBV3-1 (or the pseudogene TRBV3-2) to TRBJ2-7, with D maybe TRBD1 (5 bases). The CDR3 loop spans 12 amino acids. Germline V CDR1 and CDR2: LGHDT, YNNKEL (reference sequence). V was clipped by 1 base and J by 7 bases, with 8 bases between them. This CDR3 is CASSQGAGEQYF. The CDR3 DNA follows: TGTGCCAGCAGCCAAGGAGCAGGGGAGCAGTACTTC.

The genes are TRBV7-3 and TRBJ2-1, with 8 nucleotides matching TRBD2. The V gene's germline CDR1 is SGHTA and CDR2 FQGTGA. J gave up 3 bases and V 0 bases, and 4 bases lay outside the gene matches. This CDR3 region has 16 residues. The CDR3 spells CASSLTSSGSYNEQFF. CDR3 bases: TGTGCCAGCAGCTTAACGTCGAGCGGGAGCTACAATGAGCAGTTCTTC.

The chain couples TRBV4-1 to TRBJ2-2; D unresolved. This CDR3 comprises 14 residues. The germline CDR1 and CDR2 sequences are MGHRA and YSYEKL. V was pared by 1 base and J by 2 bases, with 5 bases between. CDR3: CASSQVINTGELFF. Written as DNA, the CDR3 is TGCGCCAGCAGCCAAGTAATTAACACCGGGGAGCTGTTTTTT.

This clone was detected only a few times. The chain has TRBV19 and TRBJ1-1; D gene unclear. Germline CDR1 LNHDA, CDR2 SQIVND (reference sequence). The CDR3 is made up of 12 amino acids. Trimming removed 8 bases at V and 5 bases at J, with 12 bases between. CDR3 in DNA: TGTGCCAGTTACGGGGTGGGGACTGAAGCTTTCTTT. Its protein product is CASYGVGTEAFF.

The CDR3 here is CASSYLQGAQYF. CDR3 bases: TGTGCCAGCAGTTATCTACAGGGGGCGCAGTACTTC. The chain joins TRBV27 to TRBJ2-7, with TRBD1 matching 9 bases. The junction had 4 bases not matched to a gene; V was cut back by 4 bases and J by 9 bases. Germline lookup yields CDR1 MNHEY and CDR2 SMNVEV (reference sequence). This CDR3 is built from 12 residues.

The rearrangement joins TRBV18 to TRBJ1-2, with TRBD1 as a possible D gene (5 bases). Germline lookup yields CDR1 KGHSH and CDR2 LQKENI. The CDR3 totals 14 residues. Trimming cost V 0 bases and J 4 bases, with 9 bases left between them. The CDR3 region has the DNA TGTGCCAGCTCACCACCGAGGCAGGGCTATGGCTACACCTTC. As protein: CASSPPRQGYGYTF.

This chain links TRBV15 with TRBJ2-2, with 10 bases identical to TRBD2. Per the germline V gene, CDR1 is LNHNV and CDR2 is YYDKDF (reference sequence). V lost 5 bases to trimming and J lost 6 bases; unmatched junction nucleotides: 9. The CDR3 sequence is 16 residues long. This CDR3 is CATSPLAGVGAGELFF. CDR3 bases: TGTGCCACCAGCCCTCTAGCGGGAGTAGGGGCCGGGGAGCTGTTTTTT.